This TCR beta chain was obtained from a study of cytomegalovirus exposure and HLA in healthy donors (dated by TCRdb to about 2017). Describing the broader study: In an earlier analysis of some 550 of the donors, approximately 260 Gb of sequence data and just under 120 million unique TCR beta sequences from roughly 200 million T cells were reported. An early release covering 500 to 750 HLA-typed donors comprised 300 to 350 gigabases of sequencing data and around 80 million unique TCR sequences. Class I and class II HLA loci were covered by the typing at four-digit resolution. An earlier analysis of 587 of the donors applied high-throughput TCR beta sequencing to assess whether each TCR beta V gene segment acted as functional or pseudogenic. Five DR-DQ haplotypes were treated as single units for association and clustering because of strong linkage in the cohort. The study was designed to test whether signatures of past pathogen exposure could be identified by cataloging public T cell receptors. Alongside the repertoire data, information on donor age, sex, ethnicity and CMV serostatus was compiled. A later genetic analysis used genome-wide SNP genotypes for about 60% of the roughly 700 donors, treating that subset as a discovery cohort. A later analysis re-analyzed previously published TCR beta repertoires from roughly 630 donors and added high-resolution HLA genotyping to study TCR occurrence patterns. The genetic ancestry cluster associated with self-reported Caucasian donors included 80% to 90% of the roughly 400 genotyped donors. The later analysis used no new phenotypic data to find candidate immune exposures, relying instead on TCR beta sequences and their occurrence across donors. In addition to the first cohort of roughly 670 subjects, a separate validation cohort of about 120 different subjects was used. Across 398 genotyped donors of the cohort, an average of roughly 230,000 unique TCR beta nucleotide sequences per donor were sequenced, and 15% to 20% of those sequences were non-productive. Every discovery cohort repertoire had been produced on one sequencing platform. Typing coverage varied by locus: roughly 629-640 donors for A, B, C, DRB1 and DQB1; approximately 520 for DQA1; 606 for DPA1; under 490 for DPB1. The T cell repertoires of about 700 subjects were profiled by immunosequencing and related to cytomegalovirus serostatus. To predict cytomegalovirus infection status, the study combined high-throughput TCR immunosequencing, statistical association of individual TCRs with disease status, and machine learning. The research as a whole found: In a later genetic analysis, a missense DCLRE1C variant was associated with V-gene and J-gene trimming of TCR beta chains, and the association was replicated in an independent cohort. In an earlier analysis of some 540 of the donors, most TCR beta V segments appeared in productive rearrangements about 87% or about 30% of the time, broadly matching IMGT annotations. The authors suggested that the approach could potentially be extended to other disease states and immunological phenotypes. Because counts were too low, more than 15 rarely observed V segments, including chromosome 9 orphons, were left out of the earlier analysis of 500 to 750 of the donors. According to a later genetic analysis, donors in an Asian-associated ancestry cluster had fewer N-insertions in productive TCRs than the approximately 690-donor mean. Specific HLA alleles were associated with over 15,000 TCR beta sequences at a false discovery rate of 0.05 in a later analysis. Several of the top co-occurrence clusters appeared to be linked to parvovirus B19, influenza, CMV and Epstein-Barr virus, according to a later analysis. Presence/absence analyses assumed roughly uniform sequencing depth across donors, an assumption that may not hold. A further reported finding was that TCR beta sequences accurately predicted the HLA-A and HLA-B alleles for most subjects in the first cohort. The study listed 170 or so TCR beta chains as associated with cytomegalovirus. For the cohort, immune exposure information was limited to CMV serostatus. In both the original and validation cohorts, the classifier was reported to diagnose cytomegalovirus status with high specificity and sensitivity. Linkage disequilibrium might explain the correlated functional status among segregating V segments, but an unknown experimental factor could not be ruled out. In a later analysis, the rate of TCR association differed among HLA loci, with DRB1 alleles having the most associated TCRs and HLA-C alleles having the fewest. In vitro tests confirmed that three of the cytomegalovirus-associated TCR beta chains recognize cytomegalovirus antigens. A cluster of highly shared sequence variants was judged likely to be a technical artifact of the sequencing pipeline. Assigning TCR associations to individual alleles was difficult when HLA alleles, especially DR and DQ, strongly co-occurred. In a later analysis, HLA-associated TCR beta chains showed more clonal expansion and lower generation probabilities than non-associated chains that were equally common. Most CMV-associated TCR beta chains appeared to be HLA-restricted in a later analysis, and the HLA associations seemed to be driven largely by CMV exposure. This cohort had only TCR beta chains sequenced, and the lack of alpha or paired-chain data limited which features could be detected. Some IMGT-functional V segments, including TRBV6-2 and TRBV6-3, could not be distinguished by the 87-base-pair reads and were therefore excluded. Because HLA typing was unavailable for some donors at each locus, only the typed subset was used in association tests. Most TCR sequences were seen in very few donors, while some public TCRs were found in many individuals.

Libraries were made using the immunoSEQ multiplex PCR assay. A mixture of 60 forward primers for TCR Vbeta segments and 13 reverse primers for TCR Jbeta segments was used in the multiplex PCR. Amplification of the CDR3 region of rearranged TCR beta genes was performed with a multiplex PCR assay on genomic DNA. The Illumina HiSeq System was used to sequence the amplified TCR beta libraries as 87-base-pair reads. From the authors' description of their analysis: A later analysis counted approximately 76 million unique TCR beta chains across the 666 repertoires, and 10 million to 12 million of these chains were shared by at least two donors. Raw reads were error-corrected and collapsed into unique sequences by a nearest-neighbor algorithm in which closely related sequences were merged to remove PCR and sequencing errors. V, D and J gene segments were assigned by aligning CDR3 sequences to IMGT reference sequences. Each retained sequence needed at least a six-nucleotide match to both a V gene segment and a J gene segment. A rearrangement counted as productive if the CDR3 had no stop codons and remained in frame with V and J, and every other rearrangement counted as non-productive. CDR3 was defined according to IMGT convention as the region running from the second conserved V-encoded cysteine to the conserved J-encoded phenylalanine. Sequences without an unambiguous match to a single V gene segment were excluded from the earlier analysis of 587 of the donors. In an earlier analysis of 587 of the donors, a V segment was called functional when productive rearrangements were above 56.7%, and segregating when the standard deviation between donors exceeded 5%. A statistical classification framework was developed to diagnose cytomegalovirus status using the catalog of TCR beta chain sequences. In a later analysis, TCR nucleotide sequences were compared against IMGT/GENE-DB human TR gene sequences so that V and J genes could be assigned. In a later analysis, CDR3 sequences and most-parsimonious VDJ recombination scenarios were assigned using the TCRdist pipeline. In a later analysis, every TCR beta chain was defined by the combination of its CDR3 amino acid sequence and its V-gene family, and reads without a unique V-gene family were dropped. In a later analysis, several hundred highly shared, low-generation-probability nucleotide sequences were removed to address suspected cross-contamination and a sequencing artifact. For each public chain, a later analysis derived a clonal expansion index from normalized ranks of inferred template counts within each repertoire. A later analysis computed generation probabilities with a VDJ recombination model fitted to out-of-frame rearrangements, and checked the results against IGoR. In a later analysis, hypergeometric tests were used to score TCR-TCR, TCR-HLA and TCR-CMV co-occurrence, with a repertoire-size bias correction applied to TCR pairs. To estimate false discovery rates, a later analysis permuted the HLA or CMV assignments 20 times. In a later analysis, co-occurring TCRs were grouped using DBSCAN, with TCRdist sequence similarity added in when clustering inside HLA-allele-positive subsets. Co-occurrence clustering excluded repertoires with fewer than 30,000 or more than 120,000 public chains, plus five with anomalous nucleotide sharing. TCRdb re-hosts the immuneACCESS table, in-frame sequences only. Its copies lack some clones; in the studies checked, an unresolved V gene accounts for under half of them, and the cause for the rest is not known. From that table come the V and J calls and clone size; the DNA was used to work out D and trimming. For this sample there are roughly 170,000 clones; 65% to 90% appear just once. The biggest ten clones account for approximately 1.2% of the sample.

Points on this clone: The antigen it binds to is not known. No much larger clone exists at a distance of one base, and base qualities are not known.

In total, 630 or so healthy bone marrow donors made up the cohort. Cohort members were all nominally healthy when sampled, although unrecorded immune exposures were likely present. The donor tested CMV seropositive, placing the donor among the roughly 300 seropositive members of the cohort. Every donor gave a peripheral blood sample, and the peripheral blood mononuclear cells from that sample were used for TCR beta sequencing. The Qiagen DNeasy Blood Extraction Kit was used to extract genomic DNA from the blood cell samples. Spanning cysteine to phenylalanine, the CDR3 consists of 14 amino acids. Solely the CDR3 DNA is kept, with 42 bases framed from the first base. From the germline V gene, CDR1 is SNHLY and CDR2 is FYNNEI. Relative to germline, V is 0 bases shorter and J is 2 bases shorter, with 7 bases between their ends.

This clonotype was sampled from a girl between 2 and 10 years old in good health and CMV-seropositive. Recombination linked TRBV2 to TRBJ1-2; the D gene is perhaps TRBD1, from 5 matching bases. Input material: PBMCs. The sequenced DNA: TGTGCCAGCAGTGAAGCGCGACAGAACTATGGCTACACCTTC. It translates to CASSEARQNYGYTF.